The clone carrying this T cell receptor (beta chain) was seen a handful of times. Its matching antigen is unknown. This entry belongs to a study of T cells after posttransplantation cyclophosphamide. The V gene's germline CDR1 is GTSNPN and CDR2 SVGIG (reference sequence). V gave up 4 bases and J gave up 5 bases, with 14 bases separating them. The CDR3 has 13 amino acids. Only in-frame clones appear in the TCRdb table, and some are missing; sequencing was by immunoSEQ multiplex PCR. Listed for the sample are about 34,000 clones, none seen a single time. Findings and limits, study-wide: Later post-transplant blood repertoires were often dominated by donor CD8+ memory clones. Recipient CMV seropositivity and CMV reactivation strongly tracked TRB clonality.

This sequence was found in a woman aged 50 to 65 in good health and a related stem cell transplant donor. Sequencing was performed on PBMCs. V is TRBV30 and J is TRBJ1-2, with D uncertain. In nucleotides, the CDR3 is TGTGCCTGGACTCTGGGCGATCCGTATGGCTACACCTTC. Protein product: CAWTLGDPYGYTF.